This paragraph reports one TCR beta chain. These data are taken from a study of T cell changes during pregnancy in multiple sclerosis. Produced via immunoSEQ multiplex PCR; TCRdb's table is partial and in-frame only. Among some 80,000 clones listed, around 89% were seen once. Trimming at V came to 3 bases and at J to 3 bases, leaving 5 bases not matched to a gene. The CDR3 totals 15 residues. In germline, CDR1 is LNHDA, CDR2 SQIVND (reference sequence). The chain links TRBV19 to TRBJ2-7; 10 nucleotides match TRBD2. This material consisted of peripheral blood, taken in the first trimester of pregnancy. This clonotype originated in a female donor in good health, enrolled as a control in a pregnancy study. Here the CDR3 reads CASSIKASGSYEQYF. CDR3 DNA: TGTGCCAGTAGTATCAAAGCTAGCGGGAGCTACGAGCAGTACTTC.